This TCR beta chain is drawn from a study of PD-1 blockade in classical Hodgkin lymphoma. The sample's time point: cycle 4 day 1 (C4D1), after 5 to 7 weeks of nivolumab. There was relapse after autologous stem cell transplantation in every patient, and there was variation in brentuximab vedotin exposure. Concerning this clone: The antigen remains undetermined.

The table came from immunoSEQ multiplex PCR; TCRdb's copy has only in-frame clones and leaves some out. The table shows about 20,000 clones, with approximately 80% occurring only once. This CDR3 spans 15 amino acids. V dropped 3 bases and J dropped 4 bases, with 16 bases sitting between them. CDR1 is SGDLS, CDR2 YYNGEE, per germline. Study-level results: By C4D1, diversity of CD4+ TCRs had risen significantly, whereas that of CD8+ TCRs had not. Reports indicated that newly diagnosed patients had lower baseline TCR diversity than healthy donors did.

The rearrangement joins TRBV9 to TRBJ1-2; D may be TRBD1 (5 bases). This clonotype originated in a human donor with classical Hodgkin lymphoma. This sample comprised peripheral blood mononuclear cells (PBMCs), obtained before the fourth cycle of nivolumab. CDR3 DNA sequence: TGTGCCAGCAGCGCCCTCCCTGGAGGGACCTATGGCTACACCTTC. Residues: CASSALPGGTYGYTF.